The rows below give T cell receptor beta chains drawn from one sample of a study of PD-L1 blockade in urothelial cancer. Only in-frame clones appear in the TCRdb table, and some are missing; sequencing was by immunoSEQ multiplex PCR. The top ten hold 2% to 3% of the sample, which has 100,000 to 150,000 clones, roughly 82% seen once. The sample in question was PBMCs, obtained around atezolizumab (anti-PD-L1) treatment. Receptor source: a man aged 45-65 years with urothelial cancer. Each CDR3 is given with its conserved first and last residue. The D gene is left open where the match is weak. The listing skips clone size in some rows; elsewhere it reads once, few, many or a size class.

j_call: TRBJ2-3
v_call: TRBV7-3
clone_size: -
d_call: -
cdr3_aa: CASSLTGLLSTDTQYF
cdr3_nt: TGTGCCAGCAGCTTAACGGGACTTTTAAGCACAGATACGCAGTATTTT

j_call: TRBJ2-7
v_call: TRBV5-6
clone_size: -
d_call: TRBD2
cdr3_aa: CASSQRGLADYEQYF
cdr3_nt: TGTGCCAGCAGCCAGAGAGGCCTAGCGGACTACGAGCAGTACTTC

j_call: TRBJ2-5
v_call: TRBV5-6
clone_size: -
d_call: TRBD1
cdr3_aa: CASSGAGTGGETQYF
cdr3_nt: TGTGCCAGCAGCGGAGCCGGGACAGGAGGAGAGACCCAGTACTTC

j_call: TRBJ2-2
v_call: TRBV6-5
clone_size: -
d_call: -
cdr3_aa: CASRPRAYTGELFF
cdr3_nt: TGTGCCAGCAGACCGAGGGCGTATACCGGGGAGCTGTTTTTT

j_call: TRBJ2-3
v_call: TRBV9
clone_size: few
d_call: -
cdr3_aa: CASSGDFYTQYF
cdr3_nt: TGTGCCAGCAGTGGGGACTTCTATACGCAGTATTTT

j_call: TRBJ1-1
v_call: TRBV5-1
clone_size: -
d_call: TRBD1
cdr3_aa: CASSLRTGWGENTEAFF
cdr3_nt: TGCGCCAGCAGCTTACGGACAGGGTGGGGTGAGAACACTGAAGCTTTCTTT

j_call: TRBJ2-2
v_call: TRBV7-3
clone_size: once
d_call: -
cdr3_aa: CASSFQAGRGTGELFF
cdr3_nt: TGTGCCAGCAGCTTTCAGGCAGGGCGGGGCACCGGGGAGCTGTTTTTT

j_call: TRBJ2-5
v_call: TRBV9
clone_size: -
d_call: -
cdr3_aa: CASSASWGEETQYF
cdr3_nt: TGTGCCAGCAGCGCTTCGTGGGGGGAAGAGACCCAGTACTTC

j_call: TRBJ2-2
v_call: TRBV5-5
clone_size: -
d_call: TRBD1
cdr3_aa: CASSTGVYANTGELFF
cdr3_nt: TGTGCCAGCAGCACAGGGGTATACGCGAACACCGGGGAGCTGTTTTTT

j_call: TRBJ1-2
v_call: TRBV6-6
clone_size: -
d_call: -
cdr3_aa: CASTFDRLGFGYTF
cdr3_nt: TGTGCCAGCACCTTCGACAGGCTGGGCTTTGGCTACACCTTC

j_call: TRBJ1-6
v_call: TRBV5-4
clone_size: -
d_call: TRBD1
cdr3_aa: CASTPGQVNSPLHF
cdr3_nt: TGTGCCAGCACCCCGGGACAGGTGAATTCACCCCTCCACTTT

j_call: TRBJ1-1
v_call: TRBV6-5
clone_size: -
d_call: -
cdr3_aa: CASSFSGTLNTEAFF
cdr3_nt: TGTGCCAGCAGTTTTTCCGGGACATTGAACACTGAAGCTTTCTTT

j_call: TRBJ2-1
v_call: TRBV2
clone_size: -
d_call: TRBD1
cdr3_aa: CASSEAGTVYNEQFF
cdr3_nt: TGTGCCAGCAGTGAAGCGGGGACAGTATACAATGAGCAGTTCTTC

j_call: TRBJ2-2
v_call: TRBV7-2
clone_size: -
d_call: -
cdr3_aa: CASSLGGNTGELFF
cdr3_nt: TGTGCCAGCAGCTTAGGAGGTAACACCGGGGAGCTGTTTTTT

j_call: TRBJ2-4
v_call: TRBV6-5
clone_size: -
d_call: TRBD2
cdr3_aa: CASSQPGLEGNIQYF
cdr3_nt: TGTGCCAGCAGTCAACCGGGACTAGAGGGAAACATTCAGTACTTC

j_call: TRBJ1-1
v_call: TRBV7-8
clone_size: -
d_call: -
cdr3_aa: CASSSSGYTEAFF
cdr3_nt: TGTGCCAGCAGCTCCTCTGGCTACACTGAAGCTTTCTTT

j_call: TRBJ2-7
v_call: TRBV6-5
clone_size: -
d_call: TRBD1
cdr3_aa: CASSWGQGASYEQYF
cdr3_nt: TGTGCCAGCAGTTGGGGACAGGGGGCTTCCTACGAGCAGTACTTC

j_call: TRBJ2-7
v_call: TRBV6-6
clone_size: -
d_call: TRBD2
cdr3_aa: CASRDHASGNSYEQYF
cdr3_nt: TGTGCCAGCAGAGACCACGCTAGCGGGAACTCCTACGAGCAGTACTTC

j_call: TRBJ1-2
v_call: TRBV28
clone_size: -
d_call: -
cdr3_aa: CASSPGIYGYTF
cdr3_nt: TGTGCCAGCAGCCCAGGGATCTATGGCTACACCTTC

j_call: TRBJ2-7
v_call: TRBV27
clone_size: -
d_call: TRBD2
cdr3_aa: CATLEETSGRSEQYF
cdr3_nt: TGTGCCACCTTGGAGGAGACTAGCGGACGTAGCGAGCAGTACTTC

j_call: TRBJ2-5
v_call: TRBV11-3
clone_size: -
d_call: TRBD1
cdr3_aa: CASSQDRSQETQYF
cdr3_nt: TGTGCCAGCAGCCAGGACAGGAGCCAAGAGACCCAGTACTTC

j_call: TRBJ1-5
v_call: TRBV2
clone_size: -
d_call: -
cdr3_aa: CASSDRVGNQPQHF
cdr3_nt: TGTGCCAGCAGTGACAGGGTTGGCAATCAGCCCCAGCATTTT

j_call: TRBJ2-4
v_call: TRBV28
clone_size: -
d_call: -
cdr3_aa: CASSLSLLVAKNIQYF
cdr3_nt: TGTGCCAGCAGTTTATCCCTTCTAGTAGCCAAAAACATTCAGTACTTC

j_call: TRBJ2-3
v_call: TRBV15
clone_size: -
d_call: -
cdr3_aa: CATSREMGQSSTDTQYF
cdr3_nt: TGTGCCACCAGCAGAGAGATGGGGCAGTCTAGCACAGATACGCAGTATTTT

j_call: TRBJ1-5
v_call: TRBV6-5
clone_size: many
d_call: -
cdr3_aa: CASNQGLGQPQHF
cdr3_nt: TGTGCCAGCAACCAGGGGTTGGGGCAGCCCCAGCATTTT

j_call: TRBJ2-1
v_call: TRBV19
clone_size: -
d_call: TRBD1
cdr3_aa: CASTPGGVYNEQFF
cdr3_nt: TGTGCCAGTACACCAGGGGGCGTGTACAATGAGCAGTTCTTC

j_call: TRBJ2-1
v_call: TRBV4-2
clone_size: -
d_call: -
cdr3_aa: CASSQLGGRSYNEQFF
cdr3_nt: TGTGCCAGCAGCCAACTAGGAGGGCGCTCCTACAATGAGCAGTTCTTC

j_call: TRBJ1-1
v_call: TRBV30
clone_size: -
d_call: -
cdr3_aa: CAWRPGGDTEAFF
cdr3_nt: TGTGCCTGGAGACCGGGGGGAGACACTGAAGCTTTCTTT

j_call: TRBJ2-1
v_call: TRBV5-1
clone_size: -
d_call: TRBD1
cdr3_aa: CASSSGTGREEQFF
cdr3_nt: TGCGCCAGCAGCTCCGGGACAGGTCGTGAGGAGCAGTTCTTC

j_call: TRBJ2-5
v_call: TRBV4-1
clone_size: -
d_call: -
cdr3_aa: CASSHPLRGPDQETQYF
cdr3_nt: TGCGCCAGCAGCCACCCACTCAGGGGCCCCGACCAAGAGACCCAGTACTTC

j_call: TRBJ2-1
v_call: TRBV10-3
clone_size: -
d_call: TRBD2
cdr3_aa: CAISGGTSGRSEQFF
cdr3_nt: TGTGCCATCAGCGGGGGGACTAGCGGGAGAAGTGAGCAGTTCTTC

j_call: TRBJ1-6
v_call: TRBV18
clone_size: many
d_call: TRBD1
cdr3_aa: CASSPVGQGGMNNSPLHF
cdr3_nt: TGTGCCAGCTCACCAGTCGGACAGGGAGGGATGAATAATTCACCCCTCCACTTT

j_call: TRBJ2-5
v_call: TRBV18
clone_size: -
d_call: TRBD2
cdr3_aa: CASSKEGLTRETQYF
cdr3_nt: TGTGCCAGCTCAAAAGAGGGACTAACGCGGGAGACCCAGTACTTC

j_call: TRBJ2-1
v_call: TRBV27
clone_size: few
d_call: -
cdr3_aa: CASSFLSEYNEQFF
cdr3_nt: TGTGCCAGCAGTTTCCTGAGCGAATACAATGAGCAGTTCTTC

j_call: TRBJ2-5
v_call: TRBV6-5
clone_size: -
d_call: -
cdr3_aa: CASSWLRGMGETQYF
cdr3_nt: TGTGCCAGCAGTTGGCTGCGCGGGATGGGAGAGACCCAGTACTTC

j_call: TRBJ2-5
v_call: TRBV5-6
clone_size: -
d_call: -
cdr3_aa: CASSLVTEETQYF
cdr3_nt: TGTGCCAGCAGCTTGGTGACTGAAGAGACCCAGTACTTC

j_call: TRBJ1-1
v_call: TRBV7-9
clone_size: -
d_call: -
cdr3_aa: CASSLAVVQTNTEAFF
cdr3_nt: TGTGCCAGCAGCTTAGCTGTTGTACAGACGAACACTGAAGCTTTCTTT